Listed below are T cell receptor beta chains from one sample, sequenced in a study of blood T cell repertoires in COVID-19. This table comes from immunoSEQ multiplex PCR, and its TCRdb copy is limited to in-frame clones, with some not included. This sample carries approximately 130,000 clones, 60% to 80% of them seen once, and the ten largest clones take over 6.5%. Sequenced input: peripheral blood. These receptors all stem from a human donor in a cohort sampled during active COVID-19. Each CDR3 is given with its conserved first and last residue. The D gene is left open where the match is weak. Expanded clones are given a class, and other clones once, few, many or no size at all.

NA | TRBJ1-1 | NA | TRBV4-1 | 15 | CASSPSLDMNTEAFF | TGCGCCAGCAGCCCGTCTTTGGACATGAACACTGAAGCTTTCTTT
TRBD1 | TRBJ1-1 | NA | TRBV4-1 | 17 | CASSLSRDRGHSTEAFF | TGCGCCAGCAGCCTTTCCCGGGACAGGGGGCACAGCACTGAAGCTTTCTTT
TRBD2 | TRBJ2-1 | NA | TRBV4-1 | 16 | CASSQDPSGNYNEQFF | TGCGCCAGCAGCCAAGATCCTAGCGGGAACTACAATGAGCAGTTCTTC
TRBD1 | TRBJ2-7 | NA | TRBV12-3/TRBV12-4 | 13 | CASSTGQGNEQYF | TGTGCCAGCAGTACAGGACAGGGGAACGAGCAGTACTTC
NA | TRBJ2-7 | NA | TRBV11-1 | 14 | CASSLLQGSYEQYF | TGTGCCAGCAGCTTACTCCAGGGTTCCTACGAGCAGTACTTC
TRBD1 | TRBJ1-2 | NA | TRBV15 | 15 | CATSRTRTGGYGYTF | TGTGCCACCAGCAGAACCCGGACAGGGGGCTATGGCTACACCTTC
NA | TRBJ1-1 | NA | TRBV3-1/TRBV3-2 | 13 | CASSQLTGTEAFF | TGTGCCAGCAGCCAACTTACAGGGACTGAAGCTTTCTTT
TRBD2 | TRBJ2-5 | once | TRBV3-1/TRBV3-2 | 20 | CASSQEGRRRASGFQETQYF | TGTGCCAGCAGCCAAGAAGGCAGAAGGAGGGCTAGCGGATTTCAAGAGACCCAGTACTTC
NA | TRBJ1-6 | NA | TRBV5-1 | 14 | CASSLGHGDSPLHF | TGCGCCAGCAGCCTCGGACACGGTGATTCACCCCTCCACTTT
TRBD1 | TRBJ2-7 | few | TRBV5-1 | 14 | CASSLQTGGYEQYF | TGCGCCAGCAGCTTACAAACAGGGGGCTACGAGCAGTACTTC
NA | TRBJ2-7 | NA | TRBV6-2/TRBV6-3 | 13 | CASSLTGFYEQYF | TGTGCCAGCAGTTTAACAGGGTTCTACGAGCAGTACTTC
TRBD1 | TRBJ1-5 | NA | TRBV6-1 | 21 | CASSEAKPGQLIPYSNQPQHF | TGTGCCAGCAGTGAAGCGAAGCCGGGACAGCTAATTCCTTATAGCAATCAGCCCCAGCATTTT
TRBD1 | TRBJ1-2 | once | TRBV3-1/TRBV3-2 | 16 | CASSQRTGRANYGYTF | TGTGCCAGCAGCCAGCGGACAGGGAGGGCCAACTATGGCTACACCTTC
NA | TRBJ1-6 | NA | TRBV5-8 | 15 | CASSWGETGRSPLHF | TGTGCCAGCAGCTGGGGCGAGACCGGTCGGTCACCCCTCCACTTT
TRBD1 | TRBJ2-1 | few | TRBV29-1 | 15 | CSVPPGDRGKGEQFF | TGCAGCGTCCCCCCGGGGGACAGGGGAAAGGGTGAGCAGTTCTTC
NA | TRBJ1-1 | few | TRBV13 | 12 | CASSFKNTEAFF | TGTGCCAGCAGCTTTAAGAACACTGAAGCTTTCTTT
TRBD2 | TRBJ2-7 | NA | TRBV11-2 | 16 | CASSPPLAGDTYEQYF | TGTGCCAGCAGCCCCCCACTAGCGGGGGATACCTACGAGCAGTACTTC
TRBD1 | TRBJ1-1 | NA | TRBV18 | 16 | CASSPPDRVLNTEAFF | TGTGCCAGCTCACCACCGGACAGGGTTTTGAACACTGAAGCTTTCTTT
TRBD1 | TRBJ2-7 | few | TRBV19 | 13 | CATAPGQGNEQYF | TGTGCCACCGCCCCGGGACAGGGAAACGAGCAGTACTTC
NA | TRBJ2-5 | NA | TRBV7-9 | 12 | CASSLAGETQYF | TGTGCCAGCAGCTTAGCCGGGGAGACCCAGTACTTC
TRBD1 | TRBJ1-1 | few | TRBV6-6 | 12 | CASLTGDTEAFF | TGTGCCAGTTTGACAGGGGACACTGAAGCTTTCTTT
TRBD1 | TRBJ2-7 | NA | TRBV2 | 15 | CASREGTGGIHEQYF | TGTGCCAGCAGGGAGGGGACAGGGGGAATCCACGAGCAGTACTTC